This TCR beta chain comes out of a study of PD-1 blockade in classical Hodgkin lymphoma. Study in general: Treatment was intravenous nivolumab, 3 mg/kg every 2 weeks, until progression. The study's findings and limits: Patients who began taking nivolumab under 1 year after ASCT were left out.

Sequencing used immunoSEQ multiplex PCR; TCRdb keeps in-frame clones, though not all of them. The repertoire includes about 36,000 clones, around 63% of them detected once, and roughly an eighth sits in the top ten. Germline CDR1 is SGHDT and CDR2 is YYEEEE. The CDR3 has 15 residues. V was trimmed by 7 bases and J by 3 bases, leaving 19 bases between them. Every patient experienced relapse after autologous stem cell transplantation, and brentuximab vedotin exposure varied. Best overall response was complete response, partial response or progressive disease in these relapsed/refractory classical Hodgkin lymphoma patients. Details on this clone: The antigen is not known.

The source was peripheral blood mononuclear cells (PBMCs), collected before the second cycle of nivolumab. The rearrangement links TRBV5-6 to TRBJ1-1; D remains ambiguous. The TCR was taken from a human donor with classical Hodgkin lymphoma. This chain's CDR3 is CASGRAILRDTEAFF. The DNA for the CDR3 is TGTGCCAGCGGTCGAGCCATCCTTAGGGACACTGAAGCTTTCTTT. The variable domain in full, completed from reference TRBV5-6 and TRBJ1-1, reads DAGVTQSPTHLIKTRGQQVTLRCSPKSGHDTVSWYQQALGQGPQFIFQYYEEEERQRGNFPDRFSGHQFPNYSSELNVNALLLGDSALYLCASGRAILRDTEAFFGQGTRLTVV.